These 25 T cell receptor beta chains were all obtained from the same sample, sequenced in a study of T cell responses to AZD1222 COVID-19 vaccine. The table came from immunoSEQ multiplex PCR; TCRdb's copy has only in-frame clones and leaves some out. The sample lists around 180,000 clones, about nine tenths seen once, with 2.6% in the top ten. Specimen: peripheral blood, collected on day 0 of AZD1222 vaccination. These receptors all come from an adult in good health.

The J gene is TRBJ2-7, the V gene TRBV7-9, with D perhaps assigned TRBD1 or TRBD2 (5 bases each). The V gene lost 5 bases and the J gene lost 2 bases, with 16 bases spanning the gap. The germline V gene encodes CDR1 SEHNR and CDR2 FQNEAQ (reference sequence). The CDR3 is 15 residues long. CDR3 coding DNA: TGTGCCAGCAGCGCACGGTCGAGGGGTCCCTACGAGCAGTACTTC. Translating gives CASSARSRGPYEQYF.

This chain uses TRBV7-9 with TRBJ2-7; D is possibly TRBD1 (6 bases). The V and J ends lost 4 bases and 0 bases respectively, with 13 bases between them. Germline values: CDR1 SEHNR, CDR2 FQNEAQ (reference sequence). The length of the CDR3 is 15 residues. The CDR3 nucleotides read TGTGCCAGCAGCTATGGGGGCGGGTCCTCCTACGAGCAGTACTTC. Translated: CASSYGGGSSYEQYF.

This chain's CDR3 is CASTRTSGIRDEQFF. CDR3 coding DNA: TGTGCCAGCACCAGGACTAGCGGGATAAGGGATGAGCAGTTCTTC. The genes are TRBV6-5 and TRBJ2-1; the match to TRBD2 covers 12 bases. The J segment lost 8 bases and the V segment lost 7 bases, leaving 9 bases of the junction unmatched. The CDR3 is 15 amino acids. CDR1 is MNHEY and CDR2 is SVGAGI in the germline V gene.

This clone has a handful of counts. V usage is TRBV7-9 and J usage is TRBJ2-5; 9 nucleotides line up with TRBD2. Per the germline V gene, CDR1 is SEHNR and CDR2 is FQNEAQ (reference sequence). The trim removed 5 bases at V and 5 bases at J, leaving 6 bases unmatched. The CDR3 has 14 amino acids. CDR3 region: CASSQGLAWETQYF. The DNA for the CDR3 is TGTGCCAGCAGCCAGGGACTAGCCTGGGAGACCCAGTACTTC. The full variable domain, with the rest looked up from reference TRBV7-9 and TRBJ2-5, is DTGVSQNPRHKITKRGQNVTFRCDPISEHNRLYWYRQTLGQGPEFLTYFQNEAQLEKSRLLSDRFSAERPKGSFSTLEIQRTEQGDSAMYLCASSQGLAWETQYFGPGTRLLVL.

The chain employs TRBV5-4 and TRBJ2-1; D may be TRBD2 (5 bases). V was trimmed by 2 bases and J by 0 bases, leaving 6 bases between them. CDR3 length: 14 amino acids. CDR1 is SGHNT, CDR2 YYREEE, per germline (reference sequence). In DNA, the CDR3 is TGTGCCAGCAGCTTTCGGGGCTCCTACAATGAGCAGTTCTTC. Protein product: CASSFRGSYNEQFF.

This chain uses TRBV19 with TRBJ2-1; maybe TRBD2 (6 bases). The CDR3 consists of 13 residues. From germline, CDR1 is LNHDA and CDR2 SQIVND (reference sequence). V was clipped by 0 bases and J by 9 bases, with 9 bases between them. CDR3 sequence (DNA): TGTGCCAGTAGTATAGAAAGGAGGGCTGAGCAGTTCTTC. Translation: CASSIERRAEQFF.

The J gene is TRBJ2-4, the V gene TRBV7-3, with D maybe TRBD2 (5 bases). Germline V gives CDR1 SGHTA, CDR2 FQGTGA. The V end was cut by 1 base, the J end by 7 bases, with 14 bases between. The CDR3 has 15 amino acids. CDR3 nucleotide sequence: TGTGCCAGCAGCTTAAGTGAGGGAGCTGGCAACATTCAGTACTTC. Amino acids: CASSLSEGAGNIQYF.

This rearrangement joins TRBV4-2 to TRBJ2-1, with D tentatively TRBD2 (6 bases). The germline V and J ends were trimmed by 4 bases and 7 bases, with 20 bases remaining between them. Looked up from germline, CDR1 is LGHNA and CDR2 is YNFKEQ. This CDR3 is 16 amino acids long. The CDR3 bases are TGTGCCAGCAGCCCTCGACTAGGCCTTCGACTGAATGAGCAGTTCTTC. Protein sequence: CASSPRLGLRLNEQFF.

V usage is TRBV29-1 and J usage is TRBJ2-2, with D tentatively TRBD1 (5 bases). The V end was cut by 2 bases, the J end by 1 base, with 11 bases between. The CDR3 runs 15 residues. From germline, CDR1 is SQVTM and CDR2 ANQGSEA. CDR3 protein: CSVEKRTRNTGELFF. In DNA form, the CDR3 reads TGCAGCGTTGAAAAGAGGACAAGGAACACCGGGGAGCTGTTTTTT.

The gene calls are TRBV7-2 and TRBJ1-1; D uncertain. Between the trimmed V and J ends, which lost 0 bases and 2 bases, there was a span of 10 bases. CDR1 is SGHTA and CDR2 is FQGNSA in the germline V gene. The CDR3 is made up of 15 amino acids. The CDR3 DNA follows: TGTGCCAGCAGCTTAGCGACGAGCGGAAACACTGAAGCTTTCTTT. This gives the protein CASSLATSGNTEAFF.

The V and J genes are TRBV18 and TRBJ2-2, with a weak D call TRBD2 (5 bases). The V end lost 4 bases, the J end lost 5 bases, and 5 bases lay between the germline ends. Germline CDR1 reads KGHSH; CDR2 reads LQKENI. This CDR3 is built from 12 residues. The CDR3 DNA reads as TGTGCCAGCTCACGGAGGACCGGGGAGCTGTTTTTT. It specifies CASSRRTGELFF. The full variable domain, rest sourced from reference TRBV18 and TRBJ2-2, is NAGVMQNPRHLVRRRGQEARLRCSPMKGHSHVYWYRQLPEEGLKFMVYLQKENIIDESGMPKERFSAEFPKEGPSILRIQQVVRGDSAAYFCASSRRTGELFFGEGSRLTVL.

The chain combines TRBV18 with TRBJ2-7, with 8 nucleotides matching TRBD2. The CDR3 has 14 residues. Germline trimming cut 5 bases from V and 2 bases from J; bases unmatched to any gene: 5. Germline V gene sequence: CDR1 KGHSH, CDR2 LQKENI. The CDR3 DNA reads TGTGCCAGCTCAACTAGCGGACGAACCTACGAGCAGTACTTC. This encodes CASSTSGRTYEQYF.

This clone was found once. The chain recombines TRBV7-2 with TRBJ1-6; TRBD1 aligns across 7 bases. The germline gives CDR1 SGHTA, CDR2 FQGNSA. The CDR3 runs to 16 residues. V shed 5 bases, J shed 3 bases, and the junction held 7 bases outside the gene matches. CDR3 sequence: CASSGQAVGYNSPLHF. The CDR3 DNA is TGTGCCAGCAGCGGACAGGCAGTGGGCTATAATTCACCCCTCCACTTT.

In this sample, this clone turned up once. The chain joins TRBV7-8 to TRBJ2-7, with TRBD1 matching over 8 bases. V was clipped by 5 bases and J by 2 bases; unmatched bases: 8. The CDR3 is 15 residues long. From germline, CDR1 is SGHVS and CDR2 FQNEAQ. The CDR3, as DNA: TGTGCCAGCAGCCCACTAAGGGACAGGCCCTACGAGCAGTACTTC. Protein product: CASSPLRDRPYEQYF.

V is TRBV3-1 (or the pseudogene TRBV3-2) and J is TRBJ1-1; possible D gene TRBD1, 5 bases. This CDR3 comprises 13 residues. CDR1 LGHDT and CDR2 YNNKEL come from the germline V gene (reference sequence). The V and J ends lost 6 bases and 6 bases respectively, with 14 bases between them. CDR3 DNA: TGTGCCAGCAGTCTCGGGGGTCCGGCTGAAGCTTTCTTT. Its protein product is CASSLGGPAEAFF.

This clone was observed a few times. The V call is TRBV5-6, the J call TRBJ2-2; tentatively, D is TRBD2 (5 bases). Germline V CDR1 and CDR2: SGHDT, YYEEEE. This CDR3 region has 15 residues. V gave up 0 bases and J gave up 5 bases, with 11 bases separating them. The CDR3 reads CASSLGGVSTGELFF. CDR3 sequence (DNA): TGTGCCAGCAGCTTGGGGGGAGTCTCGACCGGGGAGCTGTTTTTT.

V and J are TRBV12-3 or TRBV12-4 and TRBJ2-5; D unresolved. Trimming removed 6 bases from V and 5 bases from J, with 10 bases in between. The CDR3 runs to 12 residues. The CDR3 DNA follows: TGTGCCAGCAGCCGAACTCTGGAGACCCAGTACTTC. Translated: CASSRTLETQYF.

This clone was recorded a few times. This sequence joins TRBV18 and TRBJ1-4; 7 bases match TRBD1. The CDR3 sequence is 15 residues long. Germline V gene data show CDR1 as KGHSH and CDR2 as LQKENI. The junction had 4 bases not matched to a gene; V was cut back by 6 bases and J by 0 bases. CDR3 loop: CASSQQGTTNEKLFF. CDR3 nucleotide sequence: TGTGCCAGCTCGCAACAGGGGACAACTAATGAAAAACTGTTTTTT.

This clone was counted once. The chain recombines TRBV3-1 (or the pseudogene TRBV3-2) with TRBJ1-4; D gene ambiguous. The V and J ends lost 5 bases and 10 bases respectively, with 11 bases between them. The CDR3 extends over 12 amino acids. Germline assignment: CDR1 LGHDT and CDR2 YNNKEL (reference sequence). The CDR3 DNA reads TGTGCCAGCAGCTTTCAAAAAGGAAAACTGTTTTTT. Translated, it gives CASSFQKGKLFF.

The chain is built from TRBV29-1 and TRBJ2-1; D uncertain. CDR1 and CDR2 from the germline V gene are SQVTM and ANQGSEA. The CDR3 is 12 residues long. Trimming removed 7 bases from V and 10 bases from J, with 17 bases in between. The CDR3 DNA reads as TGCAGCGCCATCGCTGGGGAAGGGGAGCAGTTCTTC. Its translation: CSAIAGEGEQFF.

This clone was recorded only once. The chain links TRBV2 to TRBJ1-5; possible D gene TRBD1, 6 bases. The CDR3 runs to 14 residues. The germline gives CDR1 SNHLY, CDR2 FYNNEI. Trimming cost V 1 base and J 9 bases, with 13 bases left between them. CDR3 residues: CASSEEGGGLPQHF. The CDR3 DNA reads as TGTGCCAGCAGTGAAGAGGGGGGCGGTTTGCCCCAGCATTTT. The variable domain in full, completed from reference TRBV2 and TRBJ1-5, reads EPEVTQTPSHQVTQMGQEVILRCVPISNHLYFYWYRQILGQKVEFLVSFYNNEISEKSEIFDDQFSVERPDGSNFTLKIRSTKLEDSAMYFCASSEEGGGLPQHFGDGTRLSIL.

The chain couples TRBV15 to TRBJ2-1; 13 positions agree with TRBD2. J was trimmed by 8 bases and V by 6 bases; bases with no gene match: 4. CDR1 is LNHNV, CDR2 YYDKDF, per germline (reference sequence). The CDR3 length is 14 residues. The CDR3 nucleotides are TGTGCCACCAGAGGACTAGCGGGAGTACATGAGCAGTTCTTC. Translation: CATRGLAGVHEQFF.

The V gene is TRBV30, the J gene TRBJ2-7, with D possibly TRBD1 on 6 matching bases. Looked up from germline, CDR1 is GTSNPN and CDR2 is SVGIG (reference sequence). The CDR3 is made up of 13 amino acids. The CDR3 DNA is TGTGCGACAGGCAGGGTGAAGCCCTACGAGCAGTACTTC. This gives the protein CATGRVKPYEQYF.

The CDR3 region has the DNA TGTGCCTGGGACAAGAGTCGGAACACTGAAGCTTTCTTT. It translates to CAWDKSRNTEAFF. The chain uses TRBV30 and TRBJ1-1; no definite D call. The CDR3 is 13 amino acids. The germline CDR1 and CDR2 sequences are GTSNPN and SVGIG (reference sequence). The ends were cut back, 5 bases at V and 1 base at J, with 11 bases in the middle.

This rearrangement joins TRBV7-4 to TRBJ1-5; D is undetermined. Germline CDR1 and CDR2: SGHVT and SQSDAQ. CDR3 length: 15 amino acids. Trimming took off 8 bases at V and 0 bases at J, with 14 bases between the two ends. Here the CDR3 reads CASASGLYSNQPQHF. CDR3 nucleotide sequence: TGTGCCAGCGCCTCCGGGTTATATAGCAATCAGCCCCAGCATTTT.